The sequence of this TCR beta chain was determined in a study of T-cell reconstitution after alpha-beta-depleted transplantation in children. Preparation of the TCRbeta library used unique molecular identifiers. Each CDR3 protein gets one entry after TCRdb re-called the PCR reads with MiXCR. The table shows 490,000 or so distinct CDR3 sequences, with 9.5% to 15% occurring only once. The material sequenced was PBMCs from the stem cell graft donor, taken from the stem cell graft. This sequence originates from a human donor who donated a stem cell graft to a child with combined immunodeficiency.

The CDR3 protein is CADGSIRNTQYF. In DNA form, the CDR3 reads TGTGCCGACGGATCTATTCGTAATACGCAGTATTTT. V usage is TRBV7-2 and J usage is TRBJ2-3; D not certain. Germline CDR1 SGHTA, CDR2 FQGNSA. The CDR3 has 12 amino acids. The V end was cut by 11 bases, the J end by 7 bases, with 16 bases between.